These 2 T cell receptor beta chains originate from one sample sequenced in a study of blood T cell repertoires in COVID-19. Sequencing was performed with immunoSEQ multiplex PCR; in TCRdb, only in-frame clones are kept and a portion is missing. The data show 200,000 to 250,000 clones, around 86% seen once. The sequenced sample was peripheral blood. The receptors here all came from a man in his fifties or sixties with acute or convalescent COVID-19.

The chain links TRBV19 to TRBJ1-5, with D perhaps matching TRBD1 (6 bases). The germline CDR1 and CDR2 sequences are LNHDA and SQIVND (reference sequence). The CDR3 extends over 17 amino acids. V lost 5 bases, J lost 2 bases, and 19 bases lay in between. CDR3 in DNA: TGTGCCAGTAGTTCCGACAGGACGAGGATGCGCAATCAGCCCCAGCATTTT. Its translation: CASSSDRTRMRNQPQHF. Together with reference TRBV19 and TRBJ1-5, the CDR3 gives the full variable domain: DGGITQSPKYLFRKEGQNVTLSCEQNLNHDAMYWYRQDPGQGLRLIYYSQIVNDFQKGDIAEGYSVSREKKESFPLTVTSAQKNPTAFYLCASSSDRTRMRNQPQHFGDGTRLSIL.

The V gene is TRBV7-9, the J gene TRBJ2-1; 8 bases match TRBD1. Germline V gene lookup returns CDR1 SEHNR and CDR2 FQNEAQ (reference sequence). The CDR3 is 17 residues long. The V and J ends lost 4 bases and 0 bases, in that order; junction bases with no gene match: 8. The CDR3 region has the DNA TGTGCCAGCAGCTCAGATGGGACAGGCGGCTCCTACAATGAGCAGTTCTTC. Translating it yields CASSSDGTGGSYNEQFF.